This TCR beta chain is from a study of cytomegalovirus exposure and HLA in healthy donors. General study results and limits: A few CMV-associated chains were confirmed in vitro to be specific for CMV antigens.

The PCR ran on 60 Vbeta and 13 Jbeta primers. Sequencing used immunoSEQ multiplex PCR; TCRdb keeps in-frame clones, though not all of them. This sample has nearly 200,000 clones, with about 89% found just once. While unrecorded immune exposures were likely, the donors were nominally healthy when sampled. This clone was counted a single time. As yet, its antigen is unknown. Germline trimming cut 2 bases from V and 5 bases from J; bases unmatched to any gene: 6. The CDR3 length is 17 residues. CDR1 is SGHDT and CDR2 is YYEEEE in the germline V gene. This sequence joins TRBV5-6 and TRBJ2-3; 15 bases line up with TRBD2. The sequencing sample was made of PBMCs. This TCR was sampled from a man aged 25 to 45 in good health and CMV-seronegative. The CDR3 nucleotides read TGTGCCAGCAGCTTAAGGACTAGCGGGAGGGCCAGAGATACGCAGTATTTT. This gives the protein CASSLRTSGRARDTQYF.